The 21 T cell receptor beta chains below all came from one sample that was sequenced in a study of CD8+ T cells in alopecia areata. Sequencing used cDNA as its template, made by extracting RNA and reverse transcribing it. Data came from immunoSEQ multiplex PCR; TCRdb stores just in-frame clones and leaves some out. The sample contains some 150,000 clones, 58% of which appear only once. The specimen was CD4+ T cells sorted from blood, collected at week 0. The receptor set was obtained from a human donor with alopecia areata.

There are a few counts of this clone. V is TRBV4-1 and J is TRBJ2-5; 12 bases are a match to TRBD2. The CDR3 is made up of 17 amino acids. Germline V lookup: CDR1 MGHRA, CDR2 YSYEKL. The J segment lost 1 base and the V segment lost 3 bases, leaving 6 bases of the junction unmatched. In DNA, the CDR3 is TGCGCCAGCAGCCACCGGACTAGCGGGACAACCCAAGAGACCCAGTACTTC. As protein: CASSHRTSGTTQETQYF.

This clone was counted between two and nine times. The chain joins TRBV9 to TRBJ2-7, with unresolved D. Germline V gene lookup returns CDR1 SGDLS and CDR2 YYNGEE. The CDR3 has 14 amino acids. The V and J ends lost 3 bases and 6 bases respectively, with 16 bases between them. CDR3 sequence (DNA): TGTGCCAGCAGCGCCCGAGCCGAGAGGAGCGAGCAGTACTTC. Translating it yields CASSARAERSEQYF.

This chain links TRBV19 with TRBJ1-6, with D hard to call. Trimming cost V 5 bases and J 5 bases, with 7 bases left between them. This CDR3 has 13 residues. The germline V gene has CDR1 LNHDA and CDR2 SQIVND (reference sequence). The CDR3 coding sequence is TGTGCCAGTAGTGATGAGGATAATTCACCCCTCCACTTT. This translates into CASSDEDNSPLHF.

This sequence joins TRBV5-1 and TRBJ2-2, with D uncertain. The V end lost 8 bases, the J end lost 3 bases, and 17 bases lay between the germline ends. Germline CDR1 is SGHRS and CDR2 is YFSETQ. This CDR3 comprises 15 residues. The CDR3 bases are TGCGCCAGTCAGGCTAACACAGTGGACACCGGGGAGCTGTTTTTT. Translating gives CASQANTVDTGELFF.

The rearrangement uses TRBV6-1 and TRBJ1-5; D is ambiguous. The CDR3 consists of 11 residues. Germline CDR1 MNHNS, CDR2 SASEGT. The V end was cut by 3 bases, the J end by 11 bases, with 8 bases between. CDR3 in DNA: TGTGCCAGCAGTGACAGCTGGACCCAGCATTTT. It codes for CASSDSWTQHF.

In this sample, this clone turned up a few times. The chain links TRBV9 to TRBJ1-2; D is ambiguous. Germline CDR1 reads SGDLS; CDR2 reads YYNGEE. Trimming pared 0 bases from V and 2 bases from J, leaving 5 bases between. This CDR3 has 13 amino acids. The CDR3 nucleotides are TGTGCCAGCAGCGTAGACAGAAACTATGGCTACACCTTC. Translated, it gives CASSVDRNYGYTF.

The rearrangement uses TRBV19 and TRBJ1-2; the D is unclear. The V gene's germline CDR1 is LNHDA and CDR2 SQIVND (reference sequence). The CDR3 spans 14 residues. Trimming took off 5 bases at V and 3 bases at J, with 13 bases between the two ends. For the CDR3, the DNA is TGTGCCAGTAGTGCGAGACTCCTAGACTATGGCTACACCTTC. This sequence encodes CASSARLLDYGYTF. The full variable domain, with the rest looked up from reference TRBV19 and TRBJ1-2, is DGGITQSPKYLFRKEGQNVTLSCEQNLNHDAMYWYRQDPGQGLRLIYYSQIVNDFQKGDIAEGYSVSREKKESFPLTVTSAQKNPTAFYLCASSARLLDYGYTFGSGTRLTVV.

This clone was observed a few times. The genes are TRBV6-6 and TRBJ1-2; the match to TRBD1 covers 8 bases. Per the germline V gene, CDR1 is MNHNY and CDR2 is SVGAGI (reference sequence). V trimming: 7 bases; J trimming: 6 bases; junction bases outside the gene matches: 4. The CDR3 contains 12 residues. The CDR3 sequence: CASKKQGDGYTF. The CDR3 coding sequence is TGTGCCAGCAAAAAACAGGGGGATGGCTACACCTTC.

The chain uses TRBV5-1 and TRBJ2-1, with D uncertain. There are 14 residues in the CDR3. Germline values: CDR1 SGHRS, CDR2 YFSETQ. Between the trimmed V and J ends, which lost 0 bases and 2 bases, there was a span of 6 bases. The CDR3 loop is CASSLAQAYNEQFF. The CDR3 nucleotides read TGCGCCAGCAGCTTGGCTCAAGCCTACAATGAGCAGTTCTTC.

This clone was seen more than once but under ten times. The chain carries TRBV7-6 and TRBJ2-1; 10 nucleotides align to TRBD2. The germline V gene has CDR1 SGHVS and CDR2 FNYEAQ. This CDR3 has 15 residues. With V trimmed by 7 bases and J by 6 bases, 9 bases remained unmatched. The CDR3 region has the DNA TGTGCCAGCACGCTAGCGGGGGCCTCGGCCAATGAGCAGTTCTTC. Protein product: CASTLAGASANEQFF.

The chain combines TRBV29-1 with TRBJ1-1; a weak D match, TRBD1 (6 bases). V gave up 7 bases and J gave up 4 bases, with 16 bases separating them. The CDR3 extends over 13 amino acids. Germline V lookup: CDR1 SQVTM, CDR2 ANQGSEA. CDR3 bases: TGCAGCGCGAACAGGGCTGAGGGCACTGAAGCTTTCTTT. Translated, it gives CSANRAEGTEAFF. Filled out from reference TRBV29-1 and TRBJ1-1, the complete variable domain reads SAVISQKPSRDICQRGTSLTIQCQVDSQVTMMFWYRQQPGQSLTLIATANQGSEATYESGFVIDKFPISRPNLTFSTLTVSNMSPEDSSIYLCSANRAEGTEAFFGQGTRLTVV.

The sample holds one count of this clone. The V and J genes are TRBV5-1 and TRBJ2-1, with D possibly being TRBD2 (6 bases). CDR3 size: 13 residues. V dropped 0 bases and J dropped 10 bases, with 11 bases sitting between them. Germline CDR1 SGHRS, CDR2 YFSETQ. The CDR3 DNA is TGCGCCAGCAGCTTGGCCAATGGAGGGGAGCAGTTCTTC. Translating it yields CASSLANGGEQFF.

This clone was recorded once. V and J are TRBV6-5 and TRBJ2-5; 9 bases are shared with TRBD1. The V segment lost 5 bases and the J segment 9 bases; nucleotides outside the gene matches: 4. The CDR3 contains 12 residues. From germline, CDR1 is MNHEY and CDR2 SVGAGI. CDR3 sequence reads: CASSGQGLSQYF. CDR3 nucleotides: TGTGCCAGCAGTGGACAGGGGTTGTCCCAGTACTTC.

This CDR3 reads CASSSGTYEQYF. The CDR3 DNA follows: TGTGCCAGCAGCTCCGGGACCTACGAGCAGTACTTC. This chain links TRBV6-5 with TRBJ2-7; possible D gene TRBD2, 5 bases. Per the germline V gene, CDR1 is MNHEY and CDR2 is SVGAGI. This CDR3 has 12 amino acids. V was trimmed by 6 bases and J by 2 bases, leaving 8 bases between them.

The chain couples TRBV5-6 to TRBJ1-2; no definite D call. Germline V gene sequence: CDR1 SGHDT, CDR2 YYEEEE. Trimming left V 3 bases short and J 4 bases short, with 7 bases between. This CDR3 is built from 12 residues. CDR3 region: CASSSNLYGYTF. The CDR3 DNA reads as TGTGCCAGCAGCTCAAACCTCTATGGCTACACCTTC.

In DNA, the CDR3 is TGCAGCGTTGGGGGGGCAGGAGAGACCCAGTACTTC. It encodes CSVGGAGETQYF. The chain recombines TRBV29-1 with TRBJ2-5; D could derive from TRBD1 or TRBD2 (6 bases each). Per the germline V gene, CDR1 is SQVTM and CDR2 is ANQGSEA. The CDR3 has 12 amino acids. V was clipped by 4 bases and J by 4 bases, with 10 bases between them. Full variable domain (rest looked up from reference TRBV29-1 and TRBJ2-5): SAVISQKPSRDICQRGTSLTIQCQVDSQVTMMFWYRQQPGQSLTLIATANQGSEATYESGFVIDKFPISRPNLTFSTLTVSNMSPEDSSIYLCSVGGAGETQYFGPGTRLLVL.

The chain is built from TRBV5-1 and TRBJ1-1; the D is unclear. Looked up from germline, CDR1 is SGHRS and CDR2 is YFSETQ. V was clipped by 4 bases and J by 2 bases, with 15 bases between them. CDR3 length: 15 amino acids. CDR3 region: CASSVGSLTNTEAFF. The CDR3 nucleotides are TGCGCCAGCAGCGTTGGGTCCCTCACTAACACTGAAGCTTTCTTT.

The chain links TRBV2 to TRBJ2-3; TRBD1 is a possible D gene (5 bases). The length of the CDR3 is 15 residues. Germline-derived CDR1 and CDR2 are SNHLY and FYNNEI. Trimming took off 8 bases at V and 2 bases at J, with 17 bases between the two ends. CDR3 nucleotide sequence: TGTGCCAGCGGGGCGGAGCGACAAACCACAGATACGCAGTATTTT. Its protein product is CASGAERQTTDTQYF.

The chain has TRBV25-1 and TRBJ2-6; D remains unclear. This CDR3 comprises 17 residues. CDR1 and CDR2 (germline): MGHDK, SYGVNS. Trimming removed 0 bases at V and 1 base at J, with 10 bases between. The CDR3 DNA reads as TGTGCCAGCAGTGAATATGGTCAGAGTTCTGGGGCCAACGTCCTGACTTTC. Translated, it gives CASSEYGQSSGANVLTF.

The chain links TRBV30 to TRBJ1-1; the D gene is possibly TRBD1 (5 bases). This CDR3 is built from 13 residues. Trimming removed 4 bases at V and 5 bases at J, with 14 bases between. Germline V gene data show CDR1 as GTSNPN and CDR2 as SVGIG (reference sequence). CDR3 in DNA: TGTGCCTGGACAGGCAGGGTTGGAACTGAAGCTTTCTTT. Translating gives CAWTGRVGTEAFF. Drawing the rest from reference TRBV30 and TRBJ1-1, the complete variable domain is SQTIHQWPATLVQPVGSPLSLECTVEGTSNPNLYWYRQAAGRGLQLLFYSVGIGQISSEVPQNLSASRPQDRQFILSSKKLLLSDSGFYLCAWTGRVGTEAFFGQGTRLTVV.

V usage is TRBV7-9 and J usage is TRBJ1-4, with 7 bases matching TRBD1. The germline V gene encodes CDR1 SEHNR and CDR2 FQNEAQ (reference sequence). This CDR3 spans 13 amino acids. V dropped 7 bases and J dropped 8; count of bases not matched to a gene: 7. CDR3: CASTNRGMEKLFF. DNA for the CDR3: TGTGCCAGCACCAACAGGGGAATGGAAAAACTGTTTTTT.